These 6 T cell receptor beta chains came from one sample sequenced in a study of cytomegalovirus exposure and HLA in healthy donors (TCRdb year 2017). Libraries were prepared through the immunoSEQ multiplex PCR assay. Here the immuneACCESS table is served through TCRdb, limited to in-frame sequences with V and J called. Missing clones are a known gap in these copies; in checked studies unresolved V genes cover under half, and the rest lacks a known reason. The table for this sample lists about 110,000 clones; about 90% of them were counted only once. The ten top clones hold 2% to 2.5% of the sample. Specimen: PBMCs. The receptors here all came from a woman between 18 and 30 years old in good health and CMV-seronegative.

CDR3 DNA sequence: TGTGCCATCAGTGGGTCCGGCGGAAGCACAGATACGCAGTATTTT. It codes for CAISGSGGSTDTQYF. J is TRBJ2-3 and V is TRBV10-3; D not resolved. This CDR3 is built from 15 residues. V was shortened by 4 bases and J by 0 bases, with 11 bases between the two germline ends. Germline CDR1 and CDR2: ENHRY and SYGVKD.

The genes are TRBV28 and TRBJ2-5; 7 nucleotides line up with TRBD2. Germline assignment: CDR1 MDHEN and CDR2 SYDVKM. The ends lost 6 bases at V and 4 bases at J; junction bases unmatched: 11. The CDR3 is 15 amino acids. This CDR3 is CASSTTGGELETQYF. The CDR3 DNA reads TGTGCCAGCAGCACTACTGGGGGGGAGCTAGAGACCCAGTACTTC.

The chain links TRBV30 to TRBJ2-7; TRBD2 is a possible D gene (5 bases). The CDR3 has 14 residues. The V gene's germline CDR1 is GTSNPN and CDR2 SVGIG (reference sequence). Trimming removed 1 base from V and 7 bases from J, with 17 bases in between. The CDR3 DNA follows: TGTGCCTGGAGTGCGCTGGTCCCCACGGGAGAGCAGTACTTC. Translating it yields CAWSALVPTGEQYF.

V gene TRBV30 combines with J gene TRBJ2-2; D perhaps matches TRBD2 (5 bases). The germline V gene has CDR1 GTSNPN and CDR2 SVGIG (reference sequence). The V and J ends lost 4 bases and 7 bases respectively, with 16 bases between them. There are 14 residues in the CDR3. As DNA, the CDR3 is TGTGCCTGGACGCGGGCTGCCCTGGGCGGGGAGCTGTTTTTT. Its translation: CAWTRAALGGELFF. Complete variable domain (other parts from reference TRBV30 and TRBJ2-2): SQTIHQWPATLVQPVGSPLSLECTVEGTSNPNLYWYRQAAGRGLQLLFYSVGIGQISSEVPQNLSASRPQDRQFILSSKKLLLSDSGFYLCAWTRAALGGELFFGEGSRLTVL.

The chain carries TRBV29-1 and TRBJ2-1; no firm D call. Trimming took off 3 bases at V and 6 bases at J, with 9 bases between the two ends. The CDR3 runs to 12 residues. Germline CDR1 reads SQVTM; CDR2 reads ANQGSEA. CDR3 amino acids: CSVDLVGNEQFF. The CDR3 nucleotides are TGCAGCGTTGACCTAGTAGGCAATGAGCAGTTCTTC.

This chain uses TRBV28 with TRBJ1-1; possible D gene TRBD1, 6 bases. Trimming took off 6 bases at V and 7 bases at J, with 18 bases between the two ends. The length of the CDR3 is 14 residues. Germline V gene data show CDR1 as MDHEN and CDR2 as SYDVKM. CDR3 in DNA: TGTGCCAGCAGCTTGGTGGGGGCGGTCTTTGAAGCTTTCTTT. It codes for CASSLVGAVFEAFF.